This entry features one TCR beta chain sequence. The assay was immunoSEQ multiplex PCR, and TCRdb's table has in-frame clones only and misses some. The data show some 180,000 clones, approximately 80% seen once. The sample is drawn from a study of blood T cell repertoires in COVID-19. V lost 5 bases, J lost 5 bases, and 21 bases lay in between. The CDR3 spans 16 residues. The germline gives CDR1 KGHSH, CDR2 LQKENI. The sequenced material came from peripheral blood. The receptor was isolated from a man aged 55 to 70 with acute or convalescent COVID-19. V and J are TRBV18 and TRBJ1-1, with a weak D call TRBD1 (6 bases). CDR3 amino acids: CASSSRVGQGNTEAFF. CDR3 in DNA: TGTGCCAGCTCATCCCGGGTGGGCCAGGGGAATACTGAAGCTTTCTTT.